A selection of T cell receptor beta chains follows, all from one sample in a study of T cells in Graves' hyperthyroidism and ophthalmopathy. Using its own MiXCR run on the multiplex PCR reads, TCRdb lists one record per CDR3 protein. The data show about 380,000 distinct CDR3 sequences, less than 20% seen once. Sequencing was done on a sample of blood. The receptors shown here come from a man between 18 and 29 years old with Graves' ophthalmopathy. Both conserved end residues are part of each CDR3. A D gene is named only where the DNA matches it firmly. Some rows have no size entry. The others give once, few or many, or a class for an expanded clone.

v_gene: TRBV12-3/TRBV12-4
d_gene: NA
j_gene: TRBJ2-7
abundance: many
CDR3aa: CASSLMSGHEQYF
CDR3nt: TGTGCCAGCAGTTTGATGTCAGGGCACGAGCAGTACTTC

v_gene: TRBV20-1
d_gene: NA
j_gene: TRBJ1-5
abundance: NA
CDR3aa: CSASRGWAGLNQPQHF
CDR3nt: TGCAGTGCTAGCCGCGGTTGGGCAGGGCTCAATCAGCCCCAGCATTTT

v_gene: TRBV7-8
d_gene: TRBD1
j_gene: TRBJ2-1
abundance: many
CDR3aa: CASSLPSGTGYHNEQFF
CDR3nt: TGTGCCAGCAGCTTGCCCTCCGGGACAGGGTACCACAATGAGCAGTTCTTC

v_gene: TRBV5-1
d_gene: NA
j_gene: TRBJ1-1
abundance: many
CDR3aa: CASSSKRVGVNTEAFF
CDR3nt: TGCGCCAGCAGCTCAAAGCGGGTAGGGGTGAACACTGAAGCTTTCTTT

v_gene: TRBV14
d_gene: NA
j_gene: TRBJ2-7
abundance: NA
CDR3aa: CASSETGTAYEQYF
CDR3nt: TGTGCCAGCAGCGAGACCGGGACGGCCTACGAGCAGTACTTC

v_gene: TRBV19
d_gene: NA
j_gene: TRBJ1-1
abundance: NA
CDR3aa: CASSIGFYRENEAFF
CDR3nt: TGTGCCAGTAGTATAGGATTTTACAGGGAGAATGAAGCTTTCTTT

v_gene: TRBV20-1
d_gene: TRBD1
j_gene: TRBJ1-2
abundance: many
CDR3aa: CSARTGGNYGYTF
CDR3nt: TGCAGTGCCCGGACAGGCGGGAACTATGGCTACACCTTC

v_gene: TRBV5-5
d_gene: NA
j_gene: TRBJ1-2
abundance: NA
CDR3aa: CASSLEVGHGPGYTF
CDR3nt: TGTGCCAGCAGCTTGGAGGTGGGCCACGGGCCTGGCTACACCTTC

v_gene: TRBV6-2/TRBV6-3
d_gene: NA
j_gene: TRBJ1-2
abundance: few
CDR3aa: CASSTSGENGYTF
CDR3nt: TGTGCCAGCAGCACCTCGGGGGAAAATGGCTACACCTTC

v_gene: TRBV10-2
d_gene: NA
j_gene: TRBJ1-2
abundance: NA
CDR3aa: CASSEGGGNGYTF
CDR3nt: TGCGCCAGCAGTGAGGGGGGTGGAAATGGCTACACCTTC